Shown below are 17 T cell receptor beta chains from a single sample sequenced in a study of cytomegalovirus exposure and HLA in healthy donors. This PCR relied on a set of 60 Vbeta primers and 13 Jbeta primers. TCRdb's table, derived via immunoSEQ multiplex PCR, lists solely in-frame clones and lacks some. The top ten hold roughly 5.3% of the sample, which has tens of thousands of clones, under 85% seen once. Source material: PBMCs. The receptors originated from a man over 45 in good health and CMV-seronegative.

The V gene is TRBV19, the J gene TRBJ2-1; TRBD1 matches 9 bases. The V gene's germline CDR1 is LNHDA and CDR2 SQIVND (reference sequence). There are 14 residues in the CDR3. J lost 9 bases, V lost 4 bases, and 7 bases had no gene match. In nucleotides, the CDR3 is TGTGCCAGTAGTACGACAGGGGGACCTAGTGAGCAGTTCTTC. Amino acids: CASSTTGGPSEQFF.

J is TRBJ1-5 and V is TRBV2, with 10 bases matching TRBD1. V lost 4 bases, J lost 6 bases, and 3 bases stayed unmatched. CDR1 and CDR2 (germline): SNHLY, FYNNEI. This CDR3 contains 14 residues. CDR3 nucleotide sequence: TGTGCCAGCAGTGGGGGACAGGGGAGTCAGCCCCAGCATTTT. As protein: CASSGGQGSQPQHF.

The chain uses TRBV9 and TRBJ1-3; maybe TRBD1 (5 bases). V lost 4 bases and J lost 0, with 17 bases in between. The CDR3 has 17 amino acids. Germline loops: CDR1 SGDLS, CDR2 YYNGEE. The CDR3 protein is CASSPETAIHSGNTIYF. CDR3 in DNA: TGTGCCAGCAGCCCCGAGACAGCCATCCACTCTGGAAACACCATATATTTT.

This clone occurred once. This chain connects TRBV6-5 to TRBJ2-5; 9 bases agree with TRBD1. Gene TRBJ2-7 matches the end of the DNA better, so the J call may be wrong. Germline loops: CDR1 MNHEY, CDR2 SVGAGI. CDR3 length equals 15 residues. The CDR3 region is CASRPGQGFSYEQYF. CDR3 nucleotides: TGTGCCAGCAGGCCGGGACAGGGATTCTCCTACGAGCAGTACTTC.

The chain is built from TRBV5-4 and TRBJ1-2, with D possibly matching TRBD1 (6 bases). Trimming left V 0 bases short and J 3 bases short, with 6 bases between. Germline V gives CDR1 SGHNT, CDR2 YYREEE (reference sequence). This CDR3 is built from 13 residues. In DNA form, the CDR3 reads TGTGCCAGCAGCTTGGACAGGGACTATGGCTACACCTTC. Its protein is CASSLDRDYGYTF.

CDR3 sequence: CASSQGGPGSHGYTF. CDR3 in DNA: TGTGCCAGCAGCCAGGGAGGGCCGGGGTCCCATGGCTACACCTTC. The chain links TRBV14 to TRBJ1-2; no clear D. The CDR3 has 15 amino acids. CDR1 is SGHDN, CDR2 FVKESK, per germline. The V gene lost 3 bases and the J gene lost 6 bases, with 17 bases spanning the gap.

The gene calls are TRBV7-8 and TRBJ1-3; the D is unclear. Looked up from germline, CDR1 is SGHVS and CDR2 is FQNEAQ. The CDR3 has 17 residues. Trimming removed 1 base at V and 0 bases at J, with 13 bases between. CDR3 sequence (DNA): TGTGCCAGCAGCTTAGGTTTCGCGGGCCTCTCTGGAAACACCATATATTTT. Translating it yields CASSLGFAGLSGNTIYF. The full variable domain, in which reference TRBV7-8 and TRBJ1-3 provide the parts outside the CDR3, is GAGVSQSPRYKVAKRGQDVALRCDPISGHVSLFWYQQALGQGPEFLTYFQNEAQLDKSGLPSDRFFAERPEGSVSTLKIQRTQQEDSAVYLCASSLGFAGLSGNTIYFGEGSWLTVV.

J is TRBJ2-7 and V is TRBV14; TRBD1 aligns across 8 bases. The CDR3 sequence is 18 residues long. The germline V gene encodes CDR1 SGHDN and CDR2 FVKESK. V was clipped by 1 base and J by 1 base; unmatched bases: 12. In DNA form, the CDR3 reads TGTGCCAGCAGCCAAGCAAGGCATGAGGGGACAGGTTCCTACGAGCAGTACTTC. It encodes CASSQARHEGTGSYEQYF.

This clone was counted a few times. The chain uses TRBV10-3 and TRBJ1-1; D remains ambiguous. This CDR3 is built from 12 residues. V shed 6 bases and J shed 1 base, with 6 bases lying between them. Germline CDR1 reads ENHRY; CDR2 reads SYGVKD. The CDR3 region has the DNA TGTGCCATCAGACACCCGAACACTGAAGCTTTCTTT. Amino acid sequence: CAIRHPNTEAFF.

Here the CDR3 DNA reads TGTGCCAGCAGCCCCTATGGGACTAGCGGCGGTTGGGAGCAGTTCTTC. Amino acids: CASSPYGTSGGWEQFF. The genes are TRBV7-9 and TRBJ2-1; 11 bases are shared with TRBD2. Germline V gene lookup returns CDR1 SEHNR and CDR2 FQNEAQ (reference sequence). The CDR3 runs to 16 residues. V shed 5 bases, J shed 10 bases, and the junction held 13 bases outside the gene matches.

This chain joins TRBV19 and TRBJ2-5, with 9 bases matching TRBD1. TRBJ2-7 explains the end of the DNA better; the J call may be wrong. Germline V gene sequence: CDR1 LNHDA, CDR2 SQIVND (reference sequence). This CDR3 is built from 17 residues. The CDR3 here is CASSISPTGTGRYEQYF. CDR3 nucleotides: TGTGCCAGTAGTATCTCCCCGACCGGGACAGGGCGCTACGAGCAGTACTTC.

V and J are TRBV29-1 and TRBJ2-5, with 11 bases lining up with TRBD2. The end of the DNA aligns better with TRBJ2-7, so the J call may be wrong. The CDR3 runs to 12 residues. Germline V gene data show CDR1 as SQVTM and CDR2 as ANQGSEA. The DNA for the CDR3 is TGCAGCGTTGCTAGCGGGGGGTACGAGCAGTACTTC. It is translated as CSVASGGYEQYF.

The chain carries TRBV7-6 and TRBJ2-4, with D uncertain. CDR1 SGHVS and CDR2 FNYEAQ come from the germline V gene. Trimming shortened V by 0 bases and J by 0 bases, and 12 bases separated the two germline ends. This CDR3 is 17 amino acids long. This CDR3 is CASSLAVGQLAKNIQYF. The CDR3 bases are TGTGCCAGCAGCTTAGCCGTTGGGCAGCTAGCCAAAAACATTCAGTACTTC.

The CDR3 is CATSSDRGNQPQHF. The CDR3 coding sequence is TGTGCCACCAGCAGTGACAGAGGTAATCAGCCCCAGCATTTT. This chain uses TRBV15 with TRBJ1-5, with a possible D match to TRBD1 (5 bases). Trimming removed 3 bases from V and 4 bases from J, with 10 bases in between. The CDR3 has 14 amino acids. From germline, CDR1 is LNHNV and CDR2 YYDKDF (reference sequence).

This chain uses TRBV9 with TRBJ2-7; TRBD1 aligns across 10 bases. Germline V gene lookup returns CDR1 SGDLS and CDR2 YYNGEE. The CDR3 spans 15 residues. With V trimmed by 4 bases and J by 1 base, 5 bases remained unmatched. CDR3 DNA sequence: TGTGCCAGCAGCCCCCGGGACAGGGGTTCCTACGAGCAGTACTTC. Translated: CASSPRDRGSYEQYF.

CDR3 nucleotides: TGTGCCAGCAGTTACTCGGCCCGCGGGAACTATGGCTACACCTTC. Residues: CASSYSARGNYGYTF. The chain uses TRBV6-5 and TRBJ1-2; the D is unclear. The CDR3 covers 15 residues. Trimming left V 0 bases short and J 2 bases short, with 10 bases between. The germline V gene has CDR1 MNHEY and CDR2 SVGAGI.

This clone was detected only a few times. The chain carries TRBV5-6 and TRBJ1-6; maybe TRBD1 (5 bases). Deletions cut 0 bases from V and 5 bases from J, with 12 bases between. The CDR3 is 16 residues long. The germline gives CDR1 SGHDT, CDR2 YYEEEE. The CDR3 sequence: CASSLGAGPNNSPLHF. The CDR3 DNA reads TGTGCCAGCAGCTTGGGGGCAGGGCCCAATAATTCACCCCTCCACTTT.